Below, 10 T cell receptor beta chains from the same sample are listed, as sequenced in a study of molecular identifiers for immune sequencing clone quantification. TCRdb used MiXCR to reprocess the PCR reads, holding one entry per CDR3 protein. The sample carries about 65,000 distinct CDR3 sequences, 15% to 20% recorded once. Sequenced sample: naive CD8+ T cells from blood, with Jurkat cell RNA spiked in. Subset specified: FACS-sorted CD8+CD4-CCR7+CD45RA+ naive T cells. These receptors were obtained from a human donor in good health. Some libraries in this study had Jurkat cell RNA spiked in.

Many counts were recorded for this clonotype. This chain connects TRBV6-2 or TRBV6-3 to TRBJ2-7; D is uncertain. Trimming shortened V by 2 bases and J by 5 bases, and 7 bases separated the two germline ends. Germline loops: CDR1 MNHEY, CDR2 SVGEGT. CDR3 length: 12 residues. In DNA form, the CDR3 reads TGTGCCAGCAGTTACGTACGGCACGAGCAGTACTTC. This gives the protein CASSYVRHEQYF.

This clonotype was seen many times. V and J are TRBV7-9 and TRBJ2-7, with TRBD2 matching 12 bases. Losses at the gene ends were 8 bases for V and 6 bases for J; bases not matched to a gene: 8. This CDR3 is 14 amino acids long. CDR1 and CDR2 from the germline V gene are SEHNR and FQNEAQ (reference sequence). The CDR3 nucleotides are TGTGCCAGCGAAGGACTAGCGGGATTTGTCGAGCAGTACTTC. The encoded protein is CASEGLAGFVEQYF.

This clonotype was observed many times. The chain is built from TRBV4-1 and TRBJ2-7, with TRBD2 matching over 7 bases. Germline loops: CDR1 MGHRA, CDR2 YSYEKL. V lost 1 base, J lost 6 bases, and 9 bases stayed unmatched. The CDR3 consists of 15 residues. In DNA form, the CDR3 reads TGCGCCAGCAGCCAAGTTGTGGGAGGGCCCGGCGAGCAGTACTTC. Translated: CASSQVVGGPGEQYF.

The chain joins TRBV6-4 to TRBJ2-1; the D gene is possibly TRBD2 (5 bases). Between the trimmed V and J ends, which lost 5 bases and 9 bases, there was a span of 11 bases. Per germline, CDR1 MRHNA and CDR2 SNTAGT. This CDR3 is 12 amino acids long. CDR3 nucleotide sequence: TGTGCCAGCAGTTGGGGTGGAGGTGAGCAGTTCTTC. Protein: CASSWGGGEQFF.

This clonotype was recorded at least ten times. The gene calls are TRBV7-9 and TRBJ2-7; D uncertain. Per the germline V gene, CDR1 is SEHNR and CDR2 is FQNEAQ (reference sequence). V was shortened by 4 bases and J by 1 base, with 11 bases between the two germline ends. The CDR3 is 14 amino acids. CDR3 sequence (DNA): TGTGCCAGCAGCTCGAGGACGCTGTCCTACGAGCAGTACTTC. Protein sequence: CASSSRTLSYEQYF.

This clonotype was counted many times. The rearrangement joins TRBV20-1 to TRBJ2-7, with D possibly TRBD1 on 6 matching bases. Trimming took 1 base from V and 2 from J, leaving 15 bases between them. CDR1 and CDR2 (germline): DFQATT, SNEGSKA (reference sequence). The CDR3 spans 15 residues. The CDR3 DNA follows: TGCAGTGCTAGAGGCCGGACAGCCCGACCCTACGAGCAGTACTTC. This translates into CSARGRTARPYEQYF.

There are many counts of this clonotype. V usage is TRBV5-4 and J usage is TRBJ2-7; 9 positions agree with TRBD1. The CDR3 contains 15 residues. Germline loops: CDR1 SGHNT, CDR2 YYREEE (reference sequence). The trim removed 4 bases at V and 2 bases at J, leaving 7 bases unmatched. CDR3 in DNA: TGTGCCAGCAGCCACGGGACAGGGATCACCTACGAGCAGTACTTC. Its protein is CASSHGTGITYEQYF.

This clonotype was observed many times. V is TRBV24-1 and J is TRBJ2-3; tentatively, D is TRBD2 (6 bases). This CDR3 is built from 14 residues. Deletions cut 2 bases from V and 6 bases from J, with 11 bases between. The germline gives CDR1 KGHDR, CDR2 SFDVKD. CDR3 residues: CATSDSGLSDTQYF. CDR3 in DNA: TGTGCCACCAGTGATTCGGGACTGTCGGATACGCAGTATTTT.

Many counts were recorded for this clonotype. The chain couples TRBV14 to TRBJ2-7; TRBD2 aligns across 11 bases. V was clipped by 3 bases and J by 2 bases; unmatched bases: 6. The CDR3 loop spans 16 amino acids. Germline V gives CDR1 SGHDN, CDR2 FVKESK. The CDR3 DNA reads TGTGCCAGCAGCCACCAACGGGGACTAGCGGCCTACGAGCAGTACTTC. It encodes CASSHQRGLAAYEQYF.

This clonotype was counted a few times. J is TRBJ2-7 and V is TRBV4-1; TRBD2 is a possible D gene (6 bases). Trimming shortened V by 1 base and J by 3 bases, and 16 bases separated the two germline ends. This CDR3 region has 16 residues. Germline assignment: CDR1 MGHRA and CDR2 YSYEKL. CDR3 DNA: TGCGCCAGCAGCCAAGTACTGGCGGGACTGTACTACGAGCAGTACTTC. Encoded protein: CASSQVLAGLYYEQYF.